This TCR beta chain emerged from a study of shared clonotypes between healthy human individuals (dated by TCRdb to 2019 to 2021). At the level of the whole study: Three men and a couple of women, aged 18 to 49 years, made up the cohort. For each donor, CD4 naive and CD4 memory were each given three plates, CD8 naive was given two plates, and CD8 memory was given one plate. The study deeply sequenced blood TCR repertoires of about 5 healthy adults to estimate repertoire size and the extent of clonotype sharing between individuals. Libraries were prepared and TCR repertoires were sequenced by different laboratories using diverse techniques, in order to increase sequencing depth and limit assay-specific biases. Leukapheresis yielded between about 0.85 and 9.5 billion PBMCs per donor. What the study reported, not specific to this receptor: Pairwise subsampling led to the expectation that sequencing depth would affect the degree of clonotype sharing among donors. The small number of donors limited the genetic and exposure-history diversity represented. Sampling was restricted to blood, and TCR repertoires in tissue are likely to differ from TCR repertoires in blood. Larger estimated clonotype richness was generally found for naive subsets than for memory subsets. Compared with non-shared clonotypes, clonotypes shared by all four sorted-subset donors had higher generation probabilities. Rarefaction of sorted-subset datasets indicated incomplete sequencing despite the large sequencing depth. Sharing across several donors was observed for around 5% of naive CD4, over 3% of naive CD8, 2% to 2.5% of memory CD4, and about 0.38% of memory CD8 clonotypes.

V is pared back by 2 bases and J by 4 bases, with 17 bases lying between the germline termini. From its cysteine to its phenylalanine, the CDR3 spans 16 amino acids. CDR3 DNA only is kept here, 48 bases in frame from base 1. The germline V gene specifies SGDLS as CDR1 and YYNGEE as CDR2. This clone was seen a single time. Its antigen remains unidentified. Base-call qualities are not available, and no considerably larger clone is one nucleotide away. Using the deep immunoSEQ assay, multiplex PCR amplified TCR CDR3 regions from genomic DNA. Extracted genomic DNA from each cell subset was distributed evenly across all wells of several immunoSEQ 96-well plates, and each plate was treated as a replicate. For sorted subsets, each replicate PCR was loaded with around 220 ng genomic DNA, equivalent to 30,000 or so T cell genomes. Purified libraries were quantified with a Qubit 3.0 fluorometer, sized on a Bioanalyzer 2100, and re-quantified with the KAPA Library Quantification kit. A separate single-read 150-cycle Illumina NextSeq 550 flow cell was used to sequence each immunoSEQ 96-well plate. For the original study's pipeline: Because the immunoSEQ output included only junctional sequences and no quality scores, the filtering could not be the same as the filtering used for full-length reads. Sequences were annotated with PyIR, a Python wrapper for IgBLAST v1.9, and V/J genes and CDR3 were assigned using IMGT germline references. Any read was removed if the V/J assignment was weak (E-value above 1e-6), the CDR3 was missing, or the read contained stop codons, out-of-frame junctions, or ambiguous translated residues. V3J clonotypes were defined by identical inferred V gene, J gene, and CDR3 amino acid sequence. The percentage overlap between two repertoires was calculated by dividing the number of shared unique clonotypes by the size of the smaller repertoire. Three approaches were used to assess repertoire richness: RTK rarefaction, the Chao1 estimator, and Recon v2.1 estimates of unobserved clonotypes. OLGA was used to compute generation probabilities for all TCRbeta clonotypes that the gDNA method yielded from a few donors. TCRdb provides this immuneACCESS table in a form limited to in-frame rearrangements. Some clones are lacking; in checked studies, under half of them reflect an unresolved V gene, and why the rest are absent is not known. That table furnishes V, J and clone size, whereas the DNA furnished D and trimming. The sample records more than 600,000 clones, 92% of which are singletons. The leading ten clones occupy 24% of the sample.

CD8 naive samples were CD45RO-negative cells positively selected for CCR7, giving a CD45RA+CCR7+ population that excluded TemRA cells. Healthy HIV-negative adults with no recently reported acute infections or vaccinations were included as donors. Only Caucasian adults living in Nashville, Tennessee, USA were represented among the donors. After blood collection by leukapheresis, PBMCs were isolated using Ficoll-Histopaque density gradient centrifugation and then cryopreserved in the vapor phase of liquid nitrogen. Analytical flow cytometry was used to check the purity and quantity of each magnetically sorted T cell population. Genomic DNA was isolated from each sorted fraction and quantified by UV absorbance on a Nanodrop 2000c.

Sequencing used naive CD8+ T cells sorted from blood. This specimen's cell subset or site label, per the study, means: CD45RA+CCR7+. The chain is assembled from TRBV9 and TRBJ2-3; tentative D gene TRBD2, with 8 bases matching. The receptor's source is a man aged 25 to 40 in good health. CDR3 region: CASSVSGTELADTQYF. The nucleotide sequence reads TGTGCCAGCAGCGTTAGCGGGACAGAGCTGGCAGATACGCAGTATTTT.